This T cell receptor beta chain was sequenced in a study of identical twins. Study findings and constraints: Reduced insertions were recorded for abundant cord blood beta clonotypes, with no such pattern in memory repertoires. The models systematically underestimated how much out-of-frame TCR alpha was shared in monozygotic twins. The study drew conclusions from cross-sectional statistical analysis, not from following the same donors.

CDR3 length: 16 amino acids. V shed 1 base, J shed 5 bases, and the junction held 7 bases outside the gene matches. The germline gives CDR1 SGHRS, CDR2 YFSETQ. Unique molecular identifiers were present on the cDNA, and a universal primer site came from template switching. TCRdb processed the 5' RACE reads anew with MiXCR; each CDR3 protein has one entry. The sample has 1.5 million or so distinct CDR3 sequences; about 32% are singletons. This clonotype was seen only once. The antigen remains unidentified. The chain employs TRBV5-1 and TRBJ2-2; the match to TRBD1 covers 8 bases. This clonotype originated in a newborn girl in good health. The specimen was cord blood. CDR3 in DNA: TGCGCCAGCAGCTTGTATCGGACAGGGAGGACCGGGGAGCTGTTTTTT. Its translation is CASSLYRTGRTGELFF.